Shown below are 10 T cell receptor beta chains from a single sample sequenced in a study. From the RT-PCR reads, TCRdb called clonotypes with MiXCR, one entry per CDR3 protein. The data hold about 700,000 distinct CDR3 sequences, with approximately 15% observed a single time. The specimen was memory CD4+ T cells from blood. These receptors originate from a female donor in good health, serving as a healthy control.

This clonotype was counted ten times or more. The CDR3 is CSLIRGDTQYF. The CDR3 coding sequence is TGCAGTTTGATTCGGGGAGATACGCAGTATTTT. V is TRBV20-1 and J is TRBJ2-3; TRBD2 is a possible D gene (5 bases). Trimming removed 8 bases at V and 5 bases at J, with 11 bases between. The CDR3 runs to 11 residues. Germline V lookup: CDR1 DFQATT, CDR2 SNEGSKA (reference sequence).

The chain joins TRBV7-2 to TRBJ1-1, with 9 bases that match TRBD1. The ends lost 5 bases at V and 2 bases at J; junction bases unmatched: 9. The CDR3 runs 16 residues. Per germline, CDR1 SGHTA and CDR2 FQGNSA. The CDR3 sequence: CASSSRRTGVNTEAFF. The CDR3 bases are TGTGCCAGCAGCAGCCGTCGGACAGGGGTTAACACTGAAGCTTTCTTT.

V is TRBV6-2 or TRBV6-3 and J is TRBJ2-1, with D possibly matching TRBD2 (5 bases). The germline V gene encodes CDR1 MNHEY and CDR2 SVGEGT. The germline V and J ends were trimmed by 0 bases and 12 bases, with 12 bases remaining between them. The CDR3 sequence is 13 residues long. The CDR3: CASSYSIREGQFF. CDR3 bases: TGTGCCAGCAGTTACTCGATCCGGGAAGGGCAGTTCTTC.

This chain uses TRBV20-1 with TRBJ1-2, with D unresolved. This CDR3 has 13 amino acids. The germline CDR1 and CDR2 sequences are DFQATT and SNEGSKA (reference sequence). For the CDR3, the DNA is TGCAGGCCGGGAGGGATCGATCTCTATGGCTACACCTTC. Its translation: CRPGGIDLYGYTF.

The table lists this clonotype with a few counts. CDR3 in amino acids: CASAGGAGGGDEQFF. DNA of the CDR3: TGCGCCAGCGCAGGGGGAGCGGGAGGAGGGGATGAGCAGTTCTTC. The chain recombines TRBV5-1 with TRBJ2-1; TRBD2 matches 9 bases. This CDR3 spans 15 amino acids. V lost 7 bases to trimming and J lost 8 bases; unmatched junction nucleotides: 13. CDR1 is SGHRS, CDR2 YFSETQ, per germline. The variable domain in full, with the rest retrieved from reference TRBV5-1 and TRBJ2-1, is KAGVTQTPRYLIKTRGQQVTLSCSPISGHRSVSWYQQTPGQGLQFLFEYFSETQRNKGNFPGRFSGRQFSNSRSEMNVSTLELGDSALYLCASAGGAGGGDEQFFGPGTRLTVL.

This clonotype was seen a few times. The chain employs TRBV7-2 and TRBJ2-2, with D maybe TRBD1 (5 bases). Germline V lookup: CDR1 SGHTA, CDR2 FQGNSA. This CDR3 spans 15 amino acids. Trimming removed 4 bases from V and 3 bases from J, with 12 bases in between. The CDR3 region is CASSWGRVDTGELFF. The CDR3 DNA follows: TGTGCCAGCAGCTGGGGCAGGGTGGACACCGGGGAGCTGTTTTTT.

This clonotype was seen many times. The V and J genes are TRBV5-6 and TRBJ2-3, with D perhaps being TRBD1 or TRBD2 (5 bases each). The ends were cut back, 4 bases at V and 1 base at J, with 13 bases in the middle. In germline, CDR1 is SGHDT, CDR2 YYEEEE. The CDR3 spans 15 residues. This CDR3 reads CASSPWDRRTDTQYF. CDR3 bases: TGTGCCAGCAGCCCCTGGGACCGGCGCACAGATACGCAGTATTTT.

As for this clonotype: At one end, the junction sequence differs from germline, possibly due to a read error. The J gene is TRBJ2-7, the V gene TRBV7-2, with D maybe TRBD2 (5 bases). CDR1 SGHTA and CDR2 FQGNSA come from the germline V gene. This CDR3 is 12 amino acids long. CDR3 in DNA: TGTGCCAGCAGCTTGCCCGACTACGAGCAGTGCTTC. Residues: CASSLPDYEQCF.

Ten or more counts support this clonotype. The chain has TRBV20-1 and TRBJ1-2; 7 bases are a match to TRBD1. Germline V lookup: CDR1 DFQATT, CDR2 SNEGSKA (reference sequence). This CDR3 comprises 14 residues. V trimming: 5 bases; J trimming: 4 bases; junction bases outside the gene matches: 10. The CDR3, as DNA: TGCAGTGCTCGCCGGGACAGCGAGGGCTATGGCTACACCTTC. It is translated as CSARRDSEGYGYTF.

This clonotype was detected ten times or more. The chain joins TRBV5-1 to TRBJ1-1, with D unresolved. The CDR3 sequence is 13 residues long. The V end lost 2 bases, the J end lost 1 base, and 6 bases lay between the germline ends. Per the germline V gene, CDR1 is SGHRS and CDR2 is YFSETQ. The CDR3, as DNA: TGCGCCAGCAGCTTTCTGTCGAACACTGAAGCTTTCTTT. Translated, it gives CASSFLSNTEAFF.